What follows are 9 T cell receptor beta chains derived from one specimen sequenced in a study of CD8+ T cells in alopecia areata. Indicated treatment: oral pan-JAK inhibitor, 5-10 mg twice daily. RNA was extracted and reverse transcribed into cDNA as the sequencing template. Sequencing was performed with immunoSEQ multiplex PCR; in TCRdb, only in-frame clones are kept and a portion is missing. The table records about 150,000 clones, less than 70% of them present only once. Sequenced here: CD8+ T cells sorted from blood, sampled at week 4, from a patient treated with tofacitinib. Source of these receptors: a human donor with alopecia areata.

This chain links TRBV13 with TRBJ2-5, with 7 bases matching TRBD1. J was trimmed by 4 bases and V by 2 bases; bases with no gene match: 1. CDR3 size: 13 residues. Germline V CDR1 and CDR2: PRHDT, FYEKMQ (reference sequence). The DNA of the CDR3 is TGTGCCAGCAGCTTATGGGACAGAGAGACCCAGTACTTC. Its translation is CASSLWDRETQYF. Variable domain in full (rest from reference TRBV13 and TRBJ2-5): AAGVIQSPRHLIKEKRETATLKCYPIPRHDTVYWYQQGPGQDPQFLISFYEKMQSDKGSIPDRFSAQQFSDYHSELNMSSLELGDSALYFCASSLWDRETQYFGPGTRLLVL.

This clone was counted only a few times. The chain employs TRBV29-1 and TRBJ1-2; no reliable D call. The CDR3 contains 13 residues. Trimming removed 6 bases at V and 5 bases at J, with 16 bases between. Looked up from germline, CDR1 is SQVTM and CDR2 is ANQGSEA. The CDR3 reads CSVLFADMYGYTF. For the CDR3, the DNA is TGCAGCGTGCTCTTTGCCGATATGTATGGCTACACCTTC.

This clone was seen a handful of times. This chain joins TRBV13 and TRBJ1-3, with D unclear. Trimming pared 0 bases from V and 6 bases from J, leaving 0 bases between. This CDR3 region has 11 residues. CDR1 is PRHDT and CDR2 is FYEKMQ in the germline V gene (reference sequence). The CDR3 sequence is CASSLGNTIYF. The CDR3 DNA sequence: TGTGCCAGCAGCTTAGGAAACACCATATATTTT.

CDR3 in DNA: TGTGCCAGCAGCCCGGCACAGGGGGCCTCACCCCTCCACTTT. Protein product: CASSPAQGASPLHF. This chain connects TRBV13 to TRBJ1-6; 9 bases are shared with TRBD1. Germline assignment: CDR1 PRHDT and CDR2 FYEKMQ (reference sequence). V gave up 5 bases and J gave up 10 bases; unmatched junction bases: 6. This CDR3 spans 14 amino acids. Variable domain in full (rest from reference TRBV13 and TRBJ1-6): AAGVIQSPRHLIKEKRETATLKCYPIPRHDTVYWYQQGPGQDPQFLISFYEKMQSDKGSIPDRFSAQQFSDYHSELNMSSLELGDSALYFCASSPAQGASPLHFGNGTRLTVT.

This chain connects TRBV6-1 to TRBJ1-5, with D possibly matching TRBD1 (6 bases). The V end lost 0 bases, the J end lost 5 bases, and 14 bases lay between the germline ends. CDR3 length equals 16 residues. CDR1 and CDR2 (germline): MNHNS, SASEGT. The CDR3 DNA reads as TGTGCCAGCAGTGAAGCGATGGGGCAGGGGCATCAGCCCCAGCATTTT. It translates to CASSEAMGQGHQPQHF.

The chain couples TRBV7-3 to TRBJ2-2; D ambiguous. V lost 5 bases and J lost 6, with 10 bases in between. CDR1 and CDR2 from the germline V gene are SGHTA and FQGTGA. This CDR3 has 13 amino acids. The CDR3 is CASSRLEAGELFF. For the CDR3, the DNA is TGTGCCAGCAGCCGATTGGAAGCCGGGGAGCTGTTTTTT.

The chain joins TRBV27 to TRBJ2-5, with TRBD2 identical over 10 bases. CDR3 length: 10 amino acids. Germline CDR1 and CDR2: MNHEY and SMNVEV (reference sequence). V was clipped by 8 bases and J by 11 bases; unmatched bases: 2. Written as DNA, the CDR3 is TGTGCCAGCGGTAGCGGGGGGCAGTACTTC. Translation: CASGSGGQYF.

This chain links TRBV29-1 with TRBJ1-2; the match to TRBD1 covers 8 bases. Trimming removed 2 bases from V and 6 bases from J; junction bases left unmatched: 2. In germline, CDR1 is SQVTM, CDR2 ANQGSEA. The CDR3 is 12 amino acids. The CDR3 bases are TGCAGCGTTGAATTGACAGGGGATGGCTACACCTTC. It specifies CSVELTGDGYTF.

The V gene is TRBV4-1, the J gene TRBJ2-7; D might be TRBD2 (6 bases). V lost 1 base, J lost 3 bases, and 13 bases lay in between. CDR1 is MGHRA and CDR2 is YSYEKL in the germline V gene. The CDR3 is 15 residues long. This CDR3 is CASSQGRGLSYEQYF. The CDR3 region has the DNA TGCGCCAGCAGCCAAGGCCGGGGACTGAGCTACGAGCAGTACTTC.